Each of the 30 T cell receptor beta chains below was sequenced from the same sample in a study of blood T cell repertoires in COVID-19 (dated by TCRdb to 2018 to 2020). Library preparation was by the immunoSEQ multiplex PCR assay. Not all clones reach the TCRdb copy of this immuneACCESS table, which keeps in-frame sequences only. Checked studies attribute under half of the gap to unresolved V genes and leave the rest unexplained. The table for this sample lists approximately 250,000 clones; 80% to 90% of them were counted only once. Around 4.1% of the sample is in the top ten clones. The source material was PBMCs or T cells enriched from blood (not recorded which). These receptors originate from a man aged 25-40 years with acute COVID-19.

In its sample, this clone was seen once. This rearrangement joins TRBV11-2 to TRBJ2-1; 7 positions agree with TRBD1. V gave up 5 bases and J gave up 7 bases; unmatched junction bases: 8. Germline V CDR1 and CDR2: SGHAT, FQNNGV. The CDR3 runs to 14 residues. CDR3 region: CASSRTTGPNEQFF. The CDR3 bases are TGTGCCAGCAGCCGAACGACAGGGCCGAATGAGCAGTTCTTC.

This clone has a single count. The chain uses TRBV10-3 and TRBJ2-3; D gene unclear. This CDR3 is built from 12 residues. Germline V gene sequence: CDR1 ENHRY, CDR2 SYGVKD. V was cut by 2 bases and J by 5 bases, with 5 bases left in between. Written as DNA, the CDR3 is TGTGCCATCAGTGAGGAGTTAGATACGCAGTATTTT. It yields the protein CAISEELDTQYF.

The chain couples TRBV6-5 to TRBJ1-1, with D perhaps TRBD1 (5 bases). The CDR3 sequence is 13 residues long. Trimming left V 8 bases short and J 5 bases short, with 15 bases between. Germline CDR1 and CDR2: MNHEY and SVGAGI. CDR3 residues: CASGRGSWTEAFF. Written as DNA, the CDR3 is TGTGCCAGCGGCCGGGGGTCTTGGACTGAAGCTTTCTTT.

The CDR3 sequence is CASRYGLAGAEQFF. The CDR3 DNA reads as TGTGCCAGCAGATACGGGCTAGCGGGAGCTGAGCAGTTCTTC. The V gene is TRBV11-3, the J gene TRBJ2-1; 10 bases fit TRBD2. Germline assignment: CDR1 SGHNT and CDR2 YENEEA. This CDR3 comprises 14 residues. The V segment lost 6 bases and the J segment 9 bases; nucleotides outside the gene matches: 8.

As regards this clone: One end of the junction is discordant with germline, which a read error may explain. This chain connects TRBV5-1 to TRBJ1-2, with D perhaps matching TRBD1 (6 bases). This CDR3 comprises 14 residues. In germline, CDR1 is SGHRS, CDR2 YFSETQ. The CDR3 region is CASSLERGAHGYTF. DNA of the CDR3: TGTGCCAGCAGCTTGGAGCGGGGGGCTCATGGCTACACCTTC. Looking up the rest from reference TRBV5-1 and TRBJ1-2 gives the full variable domain: KAGVTQTPRYLIKTRGQQVTLSCSPISGHRSVSWYQQTPGQGLQFLFEYFSETQRNKGNFPGRFSGRQFSNSRSEMNVSTLELGDSALYLCASSLERGAHGYTFGSGTRLTVV.

This clone was detected a few times. The chain links TRBV3-1 (or the pseudogene TRBV3-2) to TRBJ1-1, with D hard to call. Trimming took off 5 bases at V and 3 bases at J, with 10 bases between the two ends. CDR3 size: 13 residues. Per germline, CDR1 LGHDT and CDR2 YNNKEL (reference sequence). CDR3 DNA sequence: TGTGCCAGCAGCAGCACCCGGGACACTGAAGCTTTCTTT. As protein: CASSSTRDTEAFF.

This clone has only one observation. J is TRBJ2-3 and V is TRBV7-9; D unresolved. With 6 bases removed from V and 4 bases from J, the gap between germline ends came to 14 bases. Germline loops: CDR1 SEHNR, CDR2 FQNEAQ (reference sequence). The CDR3 is 14 residues long. Here the CDR3 reads CASSGPIPPDTQYF. CDR3 coding DNA: TGTGCCAGCAGTGGGCCGATCCCCCCAGATACGCAGTATTTT.

Remarks on this clone: At one end, the junction sequence differs from germline, possibly due to a read error. The gene calls are TRBV5-1 and TRBJ2-1; TRBD2 aligns across 11 bases. This CDR3 comprises 15 residues. The germline V gene has CDR1 SGHRS and CDR2 YFSETQ. The CDR3 DNA reads as TGTGCCAGCAGCACTAGCGGGAGTTCCTACAATGAGCAGTTCTTC. It translates to CASSTSGSSYNEQFF.

The J gene is TRBJ2-4, the V gene TRBV2; 7 nucleotides match TRBD2. The CDR3 covers 16 residues. Germline V gene lookup returns CDR1 SNHLY and CDR2 FYNNEI. J was trimmed by 3 bases and V by 6 bases; bases with no gene match: 11. The CDR3: CASSSGREGGKNIQYF. The CDR3 coding sequence is TGTGCCAGCAGCAGCGGCAGGGAGGGAGGCAAAAACATTCAGTACTTC.

The chain joins TRBV6-5 to TRBJ2-1; 10 bases line up with TRBD2. Germline-derived CDR1 and CDR2 are MNHEY and SVGAGI. After removal of 7 bases from V and 7 bases from J, the junction contained 7 bases not matched to a gene. This CDR3 spans 14 amino acids. CDR3: CASKLKAGGNEQFF. CDR3 bases: TGTGCCAGCAAACTGAAAGCGGGAGGGAATGAGCAGTTCTTC.

The V gene is TRBV7-8, the J gene TRBJ1-2; 7 nucleotides agree with TRBD1. Germline V gene sequence: CDR1 SGHVS, CDR2 FQNEAQ. This CDR3 is built from 16 residues. J was trimmed by 1 base and V by 3 bases; bases with no gene match: 8. This CDR3 is CASSFGTDYYNYGYTF. The CDR3 nucleotides read TGTGCCAGCAGCTTCGGGACAGACTATTATAACTATGGCTACACCTTC.

CDR3 loop: CSVEGPGRGEAFF. CDR3 bases: TGCAGCGTTGAAGGGCCGGGGAGGGGCGAAGCTTTCTTT. The V and J genes are TRBV29-1 and TRBJ1-1; TRBD1 is a possible D gene (5 bases). V gave up 1 base and J gave up 8 bases, with 14 bases separating them. The CDR3 covers 13 residues. Per germline, CDR1 SQVTM and CDR2 ANQGSEA.

A remark on this clone: One junction end does not reproduce the germline sequence, and a read error may be involved. The CDR3 bases are TGTGCCAGCAGCATTGGCGGCGGGAGCGGGACCGGGGAGCTGTTTTTT. Translated, it gives CASSIGGGSGTGELFF. The chain links TRBV5-1 to TRBJ2-2; TRBD2 aligns across 7 bases. There are 16 residues in the CDR3. Germline V gene lookup returns CDR1 SGHRS and CDR2 YFSETQ.

The chain has TRBV11-2 and TRBJ1-2, with TRBD1 matching 7 bases. The CDR3 length is 14 residues. V shed 5 bases, J shed 0 bases, and the junction held 3 bases outside the gene matches. CDR1 and CDR2 (germline): SGHAT, FQNNGV. The CDR3 DNA reads TGTGCCAGCAGCGTCGGGACAGCTAACTATGGCTACACCTTC. This translates into CASSVGTANYGYTF. Using reference TRBV11-2 and TRBJ1-2 for the parts outside the CDR3, the full variable domain is EAGVAQSPRYKIIEKRQSVAFWCNPISGHATLYWYQQILGQGPKLLIQFQNNGVVDDSQLPKDRFSAERLKGVDSTLKIQPAKLEDSAVYLCASSVGTANYGYTFGSGTRLTVV.

The table lists this clone with a count of one. The chain has TRBV11-1 and TRBJ2-2; 7 positions agree with TRBD1. Germline V CDR1 and CDR2: SGHAT, FQDESV (reference sequence). The CDR3 is made up of 16 amino acids. V gave up 5 bases and J gave up 1 base; unmatched junction bases: 7. The CDR3 loop reads CASSPSGDRNTGELFF. In DNA, the CDR3 is TGTGCCAGCAGCCCCTCAGGGGACAGGAACACCGGGGAGCTGTTTTTT.

The table lists this clone with a few counts. This chain links TRBV2 with TRBJ1-1; unclear D gene. This CDR3 comprises 13 residues. The V end was cut by 7 bases, the J end by 1 base, with 10 bases between. The germline CDR1 and CDR2 sequences are SNHLY and FYNNEI. The CDR3 reads CASTRVENTEAFF. CDR3 sequence (DNA): TGTGCCAGCACCCGAGTCGAGAACACTGAAGCTTTCTTT.

V usage is TRBV11-3 and J usage is TRBJ2-1; 14 bases are shared with TRBD2. From germline, CDR1 is SGHNT and CDR2 YENEEA. The CDR3 consists of 19 residues. With 5 bases clipped from V and 8 bases from J, the junction kept 17 bases outside the gene matches. This CDR3 reads CASSPQSKGLAGVDDEQFF. The CDR3 nucleotides read TGTGCCAGCAGCCCACAATCCAAGGGACTAGCGGGAGTAGATGATGAGCAGTTCTTC. The complete variable domain, with remaining parts taken from reference TRBV11-3 and TRBJ2-1, reads EAGVVQSPRYKIIEKKQPVAFWCNPISGHNTLYWYLQNLGQGPELLIRYENEEAVDDSQLPKDRFSAERLKGVDSTLKIQPAELGDSAVYLCASSPQSKGLAGVDDEQFFGPGTRLTVL.

This chain uses TRBV7-8 with TRBJ1-2; tentative D call: TRBD1 (5 bases). The V gene's germline CDR1 is SGHVS and CDR2 FQNEAQ. V was pared by 2 bases and J by 2 bases, with 15 bases between. The CDR3 contains 16 residues. CDR3 DNA sequence: TGTGCCAGCAGCTTAAGCCTAGGGACTCAGAACTATGGCTACACCTTC. Its protein is CASSLSLGTQNYGYTF.

This chain links TRBV28 with TRBJ2-7; weak D call: TRBD1 (5 bases). Germline lookup yields CDR1 MDHEN and CDR2 SYDVKM. The CDR3 has 14 amino acids. V was pared by 4 bases and J by 0 bases, with 10 bases between. CDR3 residues: CASSSPTDSYEQYV. CDR3 DNA sequence: TGTGCCAGCAGTTCACCGACAGACTCCTACGAGCAGTACGTC.

The V and J genes are TRBV9 and TRBJ1-2; the D gene is possibly TRBD1 (6 bases). The germline gives CDR1 SGDLS, CDR2 YYNGEE. V was pared by 3 bases and J by 4 bases, with 10 bases between. The CDR3 covers 13 residues. CDR3 in DNA: TGTGCCAGCAGCGAGGACAGAGGCTATGGCTACACCTTC. This translates into CASSEDRGYGYTF.

This chain connects TRBV7-7 to TRBJ2-5; TRBD2 agrees at 11 bases. This CDR3 has 16 amino acids. Germline V gives CDR1 SSHAT, CDR2 FNYEAQ (reference sequence). The junction had 7 bases not matched to a gene; V was cut back by 3 bases and J by 4 bases. CDR3: CASSLGSGGAGETQYF. CDR3 DNA sequence: TGTGCCAGCAGCTTGGGTAGCGGGGGGGCCGGAGAGACCCAGTACTTC.

CDR3 residues: CASSLGPTALGGYTF. The DNA of the CDR3 is TGTGCCAGCAGCTTGGGCCCGACAGCCTTAGGGGGCTACACCTTC. The chain links TRBV5-4 to TRBJ1-2; D might be TRBD1 (5 bases). Looked up from germline, CDR1 is SGHNT and CDR2 is YYREEE (reference sequence). V lost 0 bases, J lost 8 bases, and 17 bases lay in between. This CDR3 is built from 15 residues.

The chain recombines TRBV7-2 with TRBJ2-2; TRBD1 matches 8 bases. The germline V gene encodes CDR1 SGHTA and CDR2 FQGNSA. The V gene end was trimmed by 5 bases and the J gene end by 5 bases; junction bases not matched to a gene: 4. The CDR3 consists of 14 residues. The CDR3 region has the DNA TGTGCCAGCAGCCCCGGACAGGGAACCGGGGAGCTGTTTTTT. Its protein product is CASSPGQGTGELFF.

Here the CDR3 reads CAAGLWYDEQFF. Here the CDR3 DNA reads TGTGCCGCGGGACTGTGGTACGATGAGCAGTTCTTC. The genes are TRBV30 and TRBJ2-1, with a possible D match to TRBD2 (6 bases). Germline V lookup: CDR1 GTSNPN, CDR2 SVGIG (reference sequence). V was cut by 8 bases and J by 8 bases, with 16 bases left in between. The CDR3 consists of 12 residues.

The chain combines TRBV7-9 with TRBJ1-4; possibly TRBD1 for D (6 bases). With 6 bases removed from V and 8 bases from J, the gap between germline ends came to 10 bases. Per the germline V gene, CDR1 is SEHNR and CDR2 is FQNEAQ (reference sequence). CDR3 length: 12 amino acids. The chain's CDR3 is CASRKGEEKLFF. In nucleotides, the CDR3 is TGTGCCAGCAGGAAGGGGGAAGAAAAACTGTTTTTT.

The chain links TRBV5-1 to TRBJ1-2; possibly TRBD1 for D (5 bases). Germline V lookup: CDR1 SGHRS, CDR2 YFSETQ. This CDR3 has 14 amino acids. V was clipped by 9 bases and J by 8 bases, with 23 bases between them. As DNA, the CDR3 is TGCGCCACCTCCTTGGGGCAGGGCGTCGACGGCTACACCTTC. Translating it yields CATSLGQGVDGYTF.

The V and J genes are TRBV3-1 (or the pseudogene TRBV3-2) and TRBJ1-2, with a tentative D call TRBD1 (5 bases). The germline CDR1 and CDR2 sequences are LGHDT and YNNKEL (reference sequence). This CDR3 contains 15 residues. Trimming stripped 8 bases from V and 4 bases from J, with 20 bases between. The CDR3 sequence: CASSDLGQGGYGYTF. The CDR3 nucleotides are TGTGCCAGCTCTGACCTTGGGCAGGGAGGCTATGGCTACACCTTC.

The V gene is TRBV4-1, the J gene TRBJ1-3, with D hard to call. Germline values: CDR1 MGHRA, CDR2 YSYEKL. V was cut by 2 bases and J by 0 bases, with 14 bases left in between. The CDR3 has 17 residues. Written as DNA, the CDR3 is TGCGCCAGCAGCCAAAAGTACCCGGGTTACTCTGGAAACACCATATATTTT. Encoded protein: CASSQKYPGYSGNTIYF.

The V call is TRBV7-8, the J call TRBJ1-6, with 7 bases aligning to TRBD1. The CDR3 length is 17 residues. After removal of 3 bases from V and 8 bases from J, the junction contained 13 bases not matched to a gene. Germline CDR1 SGHVS, CDR2 FQNEAQ. CDR3 protein: CASSFSLQGPSDSPLHF. The CDR3 DNA reads as TGTGCCAGCAGCTTTTCGTTACAGGGGCCCTCTGATTCACCCCTCCACTTT.

This clone was seen a few times. This sequence joins TRBV3-1 (or the pseudogene TRBV3-2) and TRBJ1-1; the D is unclear. V dropped 4 bases and J dropped 4 bases, with 13 bases sitting between them. This CDR3 contains 14 residues. Germline V gives CDR1 LGHDT, CDR2 YNNKEL (reference sequence). CDR3 DNA: TGTGCCAGCAGCCCACTGCTAAGTCTCACTGAAGCTTTCTTT. Translating gives CASSPLLSLTEAFF.